The source of this TCR beta chain is a study of T-cell memory formation after mild COVID-19. Study results and limitations: SARS-CoV-2 specificity of second-wave clones peaking day 37 was unconfirmed. Pre-infection memory carried some responding clones, suggesting that cross-reactive memory joined. Mainly CM and EM harbored the contracting CD4+ clones; mainly EMRA harbored the CD8+ ones.

The CDR3 has 17 amino acids. Germline values: CDR1 DFQATT, CDR2 SNEGSKA (reference sequence). Trimming at V came to 6 bases and at J to 0 bases, leaving 15 bases not matched to a gene. In regard to this clonotype: What it recognizes is unknown.

Constant-segment primers and 5'RACE yielded cDNA libraries for TCR alpha and TCR beta, each carrying sample barcodes and UMIs. TCRdb used MiXCR to reprocess the 5' RACE reads, holding one entry per CDR3 protein. The top ten clones hold 9.5% to 15% of a sample with roughly 600,000 distinct CDR3 sequences, more than 15% of them seen once. The chain has TRBV20-1 and TRBJ2-3, with 7 bases that match TRBD2. The sequencing input was PBMCs or a T cell subset sorted from them (not recorded which). The clonotype comes from an adult woman who had mild COVID-19 (a few samples of this study predate the infection). Cell type and time point are not known. CDR3 residues: CSASRTSKLSSTDTQYF. CDR3 in DNA: TGCAGTGCCTCAAGGACTAGTAAGCTCTCTAGCACAGATACGCAGTATTTT.